The 20 T cell receptor beta chains presented below share a single source sample, sequenced in a study of T cells in women clearing cervical HPV infection. Produced via immunoSEQ multiplex PCR; TCRdb's table is partial and in-frame only. This sample contains under 45,000 clones. Source material: blood buffy coat. The receptors originated from a woman aged 18-70 years with a cervical HPV16 infection that either progressed to CIN3+ or cleared (not recorded which).

As for this clone: The read falls 3 residues short of the CDR3 end, and the missing part is taken from the germline J gene. The V call is TRBV5-1, the J call TRBJ1-2; a weak D match, TRBD1 (6 bases). With 0 bases removed from V and 3 bases from J, the gap between germline ends came to 21 bases. The CDR3 spans 18 residues. The germline gives CDR1 SGHRS, CDR2 YFSETQ. The CDR3 loop reads CASSLANHREQFYYGYTF. The covered CDR3 bases are TGCGCCAGCAGCTTGGCAAATCACAGGGAACAGTTCTACTATGGC.

Comments on this clone: The read finishes 3 residues shy of the CDR3 end, and the germline J gene is used to complete it. J is TRBJ2-5 and V is TRBV2; no clear D gene. V was shortened by 2 bases and J by 3 bases, with 16 bases between the two germline ends. Germline CDR1 SNHLY, CDR2 FYNNEI. The CDR3 length is 16 residues. CDR3 sequence reads: CASSETPYRRKETQYF. Partial CDR3 DNA: TGTGCCAGCAGTGAAACCCCCTACAGAAGGAAAGAGACC. The whole variable domain, filled in from reference TRBV2 and TRBJ2-5, reads EPEVTQTPSHQVTQMGQEVILRCVPISNHLYFYWYRQILGQKVEFLVSFYNNEISEKSEIFDDQFSVERPDGSNFTLKIRSTKLEDSAMYFCASSETPYRRKETQYFGPGTRLLVL.

As concerns this clone: The read ends 3 residues shy of where the CDR3 ends; the end is completed using the germline J gene. This chain connects TRBV5-1 to TRBJ2-7; 9 bases match TRBD2. V shed 3 bases, J shed 2 bases, and the junction held 9 bases outside the gene matches. The CDR3 loop spans 16 amino acids. Germline lookup yields CDR1 SGHRS and CDR2 YFSETQ. Incomplete CDR3 DNA: TGCGCCAGCAGCTCAGGGGCCGGCGGGAGGGCCTACGAG. This encodes CASSSGAGGRAYE. The entire CDR3 protein is CASSSGAGGRAYEQYF. Full variable domain (remainder filled in from reference TRBV5-1 and TRBJ2-7): KAGVTQTPRYLIKTRGQQVTLSCSPISGHRSVSWYQQTPGQGLQFLFEYFSETQRNKGNFPGRFSGRQFSNSRSEMNVSTLELGDSALYLCASSSGAGGRAYEQYFGPGTRLTVT.

A word on this clone: Read data end 3 residues before the CDR3 end; the end is taken from the germline J gene. The chain has TRBV5-4 and TRBJ2-7; 9 bases fit TRBD1. The CDR3 runs 15 residues. CDR1 and CDR2 (germline): SGHNT, YYREEE (reference sequence). Trimming at V came to 3 bases and at J to 2 bases, leaving 6 bases not matched to a gene. CDR3 DNA, as far as it was read: TGTGCCAGCAGCTCGTTACAGGGGGCGGCCTACGAG. It yields the protein CASSSLQGAAYE. In full, the CDR3 is CASSSLQGAAYEQYF.

A remark on this clone: The CDR3 end lies 3 residues beyond the end of the read and is filled in from the germline J gene. This chain joins TRBV2 and TRBJ2-1; TRBD2 aligns across 8 bases. Losses at the gene ends were 5 bases for V and 1 base for J; bases not matched to a gene: 7. The germline V gene encodes CDR1 SNHLY and CDR2 FYNNEI. The CDR3 has 16 amino acids. The sequenced part of the CDR3 DNA is TGTGCCAGCAGTTCTAAAAGCGGGGGATCCTACAATGAG. It specifies CASSSKSGGSYNE. The full CDR3 protein reads CASSSKSGGSYNEQFF.

Remarks on this clone: The sequence runs out 3 residues before the end of the CDR3; the remainder is reconstructed from the germline J gene. V is TRBV7-2 and J is TRBJ2-3; D is unclear. The CDR3 covers 12 residues. Germline assignment: CDR1 SGHTA and CDR2 FQGNSA. Deletions cut 4 bases from V and 3 bases from J, with 5 bases between. The CDR3 loop reads CASSSRTDTQYF. CDR3 DNA, as far as it was read: TGTGCCAGCAGCTCCAGGACAGATACG.

As to this clone: With the read ending 3 residues before the CDR3 end, the germline J gene is used to fill in that end. The gene calls are TRBV5-6 and TRBJ1-1, with 7 bases that match TRBD1. CDR1 SGHDT and CDR2 YYEEEE come from the germline V gene. This CDR3 has 11 amino acids. After removal of 7 bases from V and 5 bases from J, the junction contained 2 bases not matched to a gene. CDR3 region: CASGRGTEAFF. Incomplete CDR3 DNA: TGTGCCAGCGGCAGGGGGACTGAA.

Worth noting for this clone: The read falls 3 residues short of the CDR3 end, and the missing part is taken from the germline J gene. V is TRBV5-1 and J is TRBJ2-5; a possible D gene is TRBD1 (5 bases). This CDR3 is 13 amino acids long. Germline V gene data show CDR1 as SGHRS and CDR2 as YFSETQ. The V gene lost 3 bases and the J gene lost 5 bases, with 11 bases spanning the gap. CDR3 DNA (partial): TGCGCCAGCAGCTCGGACATATTGGAGACC. Protein: CASSSDILET. The full CDR3 protein reads CASSSDILETQYF.

In regard to this clone: The read falls 3 residues short of the CDR3 end, and the missing part is taken from the germline J gene. The chain carries TRBV19 and TRBJ1-1, with a possible D match to TRBD1 (6 bases). This CDR3 comprises 17 residues. The germline V and J ends were trimmed by 3 bases and 5 bases, with 22 bases remaining between them. The germline V gene has CDR1 LNHDA and CDR2 SQIVND (reference sequence). The CDR3 sequence is CASSILGGVTGLTEAFF. The CDR3 bases that were read are TGTGCCAGTAGTATCCTAGGGGGGGTGACAGGCCTTACTGAA.

A word on this clone: The CDR3 extends 3 residues past the end of the read, so its final part is completed from the germline J gene. This chain joins TRBV5-4 and TRBJ2-5, with a weak D call TRBD1 (6 bases). Trimming removed 4 bases from V and 1 base from J, with 11 bases in between. Germline V lookup: CDR1 SGHNT, CDR2 YYREEE (reference sequence). The CDR3 consists of 14 residues. The chain's CDR3 is CASSRGQFQETQYF. CDR3 DNA, as far as it was read: TGTGCCAGCAGCCGCGGACAGTTCCAAGAGACC.

The CDR3 is CASSLGIGSRETQYF. The sequenced part of the CDR3 DNA is TGTGCCAGCAGCTTGGGGATCGGTAGCCGAGAGACC. The chain is built from TRBV5-5 and TRBJ2-5; no firm D call. The read ends 3 residues shy of where the CDR3 ends; the end is completed using the germline J gene. CDR3 size: 15 residues. V was cut by 0 bases and J by 4 bases, with 13 bases left in between. The V gene's germline CDR1 is SGHKS and CDR2 YYEKEE (reference sequence).

On this clone itself: The CDR3 end is not reached by the read, which stops 3 residues before it; the germline J gene fills it in. The rearrangement links TRBV19 to TRBJ1-5; D might be TRBD1 (5 bases). The V gene's germline CDR1 is LNHDA and CDR2 SQIVND (reference sequence). This CDR3 has 13 residues. V lost 6 bases, J lost 7 bases, and 13 bases lay in between. The CDR3 sequence is CASSQGVGQPQHF. The sequenced CDR3 bases are TGTGCCAGTAGCCAGGGTGTGGGGCAGCCC.

As to this clone: Read sequence stops 3 residues before the CDR3 end, and the germline J gene provides the missing end. The chain employs TRBV2 and TRBJ1-2; TRBD1 matches 7 bases. Trimming removed 6 bases from V and 5 bases from J; junction bases left unmatched: 6. From germline, CDR1 is SNHLY and CDR2 FYNNEI. The CDR3 spans 13 residues. CDR3 region: CASRSRQGYGYTF. The covered CDR3 bases are TGTGCCAGCAGGTCCCGACAGGGATATGGC.

A note on this clone: The DNA ends 3 residues before the CDR3 does, and the rest of the CDR3 is filled in from the germline J gene. The V call is TRBV7-9, the J call TRBJ2-7; TRBD1 matches at 9 bases. The V gene's germline CDR1 is SEHNR and CDR2 FQNEAQ (reference sequence). J gave up 3 bases and V 5 bases, and 8 bases lay outside the gene matches. The CDR3 has 15 amino acids. CDR3 DNA, as far as it was read: TGTGCCAGCAGCCAAGGGGGACAGGGAGGCTACGAG. Translation: CASSQGGQGGYE. The full CDR3 protein reads CASSQGGQGGYEQYF.

Comment on this clone: The read halts 3 residues ahead of the CDR3 end, with the missing end drawn from the germline J gene. This chain joins TRBV5-1 and TRBJ1-1; D not certain. Germline loops: CDR1 SGHRS, CDR2 YFSETQ. The CDR3 has 14 amino acids. V was shortened by 2 bases and J by 1 base, with 9 bases between the two germline ends. CDR3 bases read: TGCGCCAGCAGCTTACAGTTACCGAACACTGAA. It translates to CASSLQLPNTE. The whole CDR3 reads CASSLQLPNTEAFF.

For this clone: The sequence runs out 3 residues before the end of the CDR3; the remainder is reconstructed from the germline J gene. This sequence joins TRBV19 and TRBJ2-5; the D gene is possibly TRBD1 (6 bases). This CDR3 has 15 amino acids. Trimming took off 5 bases at V and 2 bases at J, with 15 bases between the two ends. Germline V gives CDR1 LNHDA, CDR2 SQIVND (reference sequence). The CDR3 reads CASSPVGAVQETQYF. The sequenced part of the CDR3 DNA is TGTGCCAGTAGTCCCGTGGGGGCGGTGCAAGAGACC. The full variable domain, completed using reference TRBV19 and TRBJ2-5, is DGGITQSPKYLFRKEGQNVTLSCEQNLNHDAMYWYRQDPGQGLRLIYYSQIVNDFQKGDIAEGYSVSREKKESFPLTVTSAQKNPTAFYLCASSPVGAVQETQYFGPGTRLLVL.

To note about this clone: The read comes to an end 3 residues before the CDR3 does, leaving the germline J gene to fill in the end. The chain links TRBV18 to TRBJ2-3, with 9 bases that match TRBD2. The trim removed 3 bases at V and 0 bases at J, leaving 4 bases unmatched. The germline V gene encodes CDR1 KGHSH and CDR2 LQKENI. The CDR3 extends over 16 amino acids. CDR3 DNA, as far as it was read: TGTGCCAGCTCACCGATGACTAGCGGAAGCACAGATACG. Its protein product is CASSPMTSGSTDT. In full, the CDR3 reads CASSPMTSGSTDTQYF. Supplemented by reference TRBV18 and TRBJ2-3, the full variable domain reads NAGVMQNPRHLVRRRGQEARLRCSPMKGHSHVYWYRQLPEEGLKFMVYLQKENIIDESGMPKERFSAEFPKEGPSILRIQQVVRGDSAAYFCASSPMTSGSTDTQYFGPGTRLTVL.

The covered CDR3 bases are TGTGCCAGCAGCGGTTTAGGGGAGAAGGCCACTGAA. Amino acid sequence: CASSGLGEKATE. The full CDR3 reads CASSGLGEKATEAFF. The chain uses TRBV5-6 and TRBJ1-1, with a weak D call TRBD1 (5 bases). The CDR3 goes on 3 residues after the read ends, and that part is filled in from the germline J gene. The ends were cut back, 4 bases at V and 4 bases at J, with 17 bases in the middle. Per the germline V gene, CDR1 is SGHDT and CDR2 is YYEEEE. The CDR3 is 15 residues long.

Worth noting for this clone: Read data end 3 residues before the CDR3 end; the end is taken from the germline J gene. This chain joins TRBV20-1 and TRBJ2-1; 7 bases fit TRBD2. The CDR3 extends over 17 amino acids. J was trimmed by 4 bases and V by 0 bases; bases with no gene match: 12. CDR1 DFQATT and CDR2 SNEGSKA come from the germline V gene (reference sequence). Here the CDR3 reads CSARDTLTSLDYNEQFF. CDR3 bases read: TGCAGTGCTAGAGATACCCTGACTAGCCTTGATTACAATGAG.

As concerns this clone: The read terminates 3 residues before the CDR3 end, so the remaining end is supplied by the germline J gene. The V and J genes are TRBV5-6 and TRBJ1-1, with TRBD1 matching 7 bases. Germline V gene lookup returns CDR1 SGHDT and CDR2 YYEEEE. Germline trimming cut 3 bases from V and 1 base from J; bases unmatched to any gene: 6. This CDR3 comprises 15 residues. CDR3 region: CASSYRQGANTEAFF. CDR3 bases read: TGTGCCAGCAGCTACCGACAGGGAGCGAACACTGAA. Variable domain in full (rest from reference TRBV5-6 and TRBJ1-1): DAGVTQSPTHLIKTRGQQVTLRCSPKSGHDTVSWYQQALGQGPQFIFQYYEEEERQRGNFPDRFSGHQFPNYSSELNVNALLLGDSALYLCASSYRQGANTEAFFGQGTRLTVV.